Presented here are 8 T cell receptor beta chains from one specimen sequenced in a study of blood T cell repertoires in COVID-19. Using immunoSEQ multiplex PCR, the repertoire was profiled, and TCRdb retains in-frame clones only, with some absent. The sample records 350,000 or so clones, about 91% being singletons. The sequencing sample was made of peripheral blood. Receptor source: a woman in her 30s with COVID-19, enrolled during active disease.

This rearrangement joins TRBV18 to TRBJ1-1; a weak D match, TRBD1 (5 bases). Germline lookup yields CDR1 KGHSH and CDR2 LQKENI. This CDR3 is built from 13 residues. Trimming removed 5 bases from V and 1 base from J, with 8 bases in between. The CDR3 region is CASSIGANTEAFF. CDR3 DNA: TGTGCCAGCTCAATAGGGGCGAACACTGAAGCTTTCTTT. Full variable domain (remainder filled in from reference TRBV18 and TRBJ1-1): NAGVMQNPRHLVRRRGQEARLRCSPMKGHSHVYWYRQLPEEGLKFMVYLQKENIIDESGMPKERFSAEFPKEGPSILRIQQVVRGDSAAYFCASSIGANTEAFFGQGTRLTVV.

J is TRBJ1-5 and V is TRBV19, with TRBD1 matching 7 bases. This CDR3 comprises 14 residues. Germline trimming cut 3 bases from V and 9 bases from J; bases unmatched to any gene: 8. CDR1 and CDR2 (germline): LNHDA, SQIVND (reference sequence). CDR3 amino acids: CASSIGDRVRPQHF. The CDR3 DNA is TGTGCCAGTAGTATTGGGGACAGAGTAAGGCCCCAGCATTTT.

The chain links TRBV3-1 (or the pseudogene TRBV3-2) to TRBJ1-6; 10 bases are a match to TRBD1. V shed 6 bases and J 8 bases; nucleotides not matched to a gene: 7. CDR3 length equals 15 residues. Per the germline V gene, CDR1 is LGHDT and CDR2 is YNNKEL (reference sequence). CDR3 residues: CASRAGTGVYSPLHF. The CDR3 DNA reads TGTGCCAGCAGGGCCGGGACAGGGGTTTATTCACCCCTCCACTTT.

This clone was recorded only once. This chain links TRBV4-1 with TRBJ2-5; D possibly corresponds to TRBD2 (6 bases). The CDR3 runs 14 residues. Germline values: CDR1 MGHRA, CDR2 YSYEKL. V gave up 1 base and J gave up 3 bases, with 9 bases separating them. For the CDR3, the DNA is TGCGCCAGCAGCCAAGGACTAGGGGAAGAGACCCAGTACTTC. It yields the protein CASSQGLGEETQYF.

This sequence joins TRBV27 and TRBJ1-1, with 9 bases identical to TRBD1. The CDR3 is made up of 17 amino acids. Per the germline V gene, CDR1 is MNHEY and CDR2 is SMNVEV (reference sequence). With 2 bases clipped from V and 6 bases from J, the junction kept 13 bases outside the gene matches. CDR3 amino acids: CASSLGPVQGAGAEAFF. The CDR3 DNA reads as TGTGCCAGCAGTTTAGGCCCCGTACAGGGGGCGGGTGCTGAAGCTTTCTTT.

The genes are TRBV28 and TRBJ1-5; no reliable D call. Germline CDR1 reads MDHEN; CDR2 reads SYDVKM. The length of the CDR3 is 14 residues. Trimming removed 7 bases from V and 4 bases from J, with 14 bases in between. The CDR3 bases are TGTGCCAGCACCTCCGGGTCCCAAAATCAGCCCCAGCATTTT. It yields the protein CASTSGSQNQPQHF.

This sequence joins TRBV5-1 and TRBJ2-1; no definite D call. The CDR3 runs 14 residues. Germline CDR1 reads SGHRS; CDR2 reads YFSETQ. V gave up 6 bases and J gave up 1 base, with 11 bases separating them. CDR3 in DNA: TGCGCCAGCAAGGTTACAGAATCCTACAATGAGCAGTTCTTC. Translation: CASKVTESYNEQFF.

V usage is TRBV3-1 (or the pseudogene TRBV3-2) and J usage is TRBJ1-5; maybe TRBD1 (5 bases). Trimming removed 3 bases from V and 9 bases from J, with 12 bases in between. Germline V gene lookup returns CDR1 LGHDT and CDR2 YNNKEL (reference sequence). The CDR3 has 13 amino acids. CDR3 DNA sequence: TGTGCCAGCAGCCAGACCGCGGGGGGGCCCCAGCATTTT. Residues: CASSQTAGGPQHF.